The 25 T cell receptor beta chains presented below share a single source sample, sequenced in a study of cytomegalovirus exposure and HLA in healthy donors. Sequencing used immunoSEQ multiplex PCR; TCRdb keeps in-frame clones, though not all of them. The sample consists of some 170,000 clones, roughly 86% of them appearing once. Sequenced: PBMCs. The receptors originated from a man between 18 and 29 years old in good health and CMV-seropositive.

This chain connects TRBV19 to TRBJ1-2; 7 nucleotides match TRBD1. The CDR3 length is 17 residues. Germline V gene data show CDR1 as LNHDA and CDR2 as SQIVND (reference sequence). Losses at the gene ends were 5 bases for V and 0 bases for J; bases not matched to a gene: 12. CDR3 nucleotide sequence: TGTGCCAGTAGTCCCCGACCGGGACAGAGTACTAACTATGGCTACACCTTC. Translation gives CASSPRPGQSTNYGYTF.

This chain joins TRBV7-9 and TRBJ2-1, with a possible D match to TRBD2 (5 bases). Looked up from germline, CDR1 is SEHNR and CDR2 is FQNEAQ (reference sequence). The CDR3 length is 17 residues. V lost 0 bases and J lost 5, with 17 bases in between. The CDR3 DNA follows: TGTGCCAGCAGCTTAGCCGACCTTACTAGTCCTAACAATGAGCAGTTCTTC. Translation: CASSLADLTSPNNEQFF. Combining the CDR3 with reference TRBV7-9 and TRBJ2-1 gives the whole variable domain DTGVSQNPRHKITKRGQNVTFRCDPISEHNRLYWYRQTLGQGPEFLTYFQNEAQLEKSRLLSDRFSAERPKGSFSTLEIQRTEQGDSAMYLCASSLADLTSPNNEQFFGPGTRLTVL.

The V call is TRBV7-2, the J call TRBJ1-2; D remains ambiguous. The V gene lost 1 base and the J gene lost 1 base, with 7 bases spanning the gap. Germline CDR1 reads SGHTA; CDR2 reads FQGNSA. The CDR3 length is 14 residues. CDR3 nucleotides: TGTGCCAGCAGCTTAGATAATTTTAACTATGGCTACACCTTC. Residues: CASSLDNFNYGYTF.

The chain links TRBV18 to TRBJ1-1; 10 nucleotides align to TRBD1. Trimming took 6 bases from V and 3 from J; bases not matched to a gene: 7. Germline CDR1 reads KGHSH; CDR2 reads LQKENI. The CDR3 covers 15 residues. The CDR3 region is CASSPIGTGDTEAFF. CDR3 bases: TGTGCCAGCTCTCCCATTGGGACAGGGGACACTGAAGCTTTCTTT.

The chain links TRBV10-3 to TRBJ1-4; 8 nucleotides match TRBD1. CDR1 and CDR2 from the germline V gene are ENHRY and SYGVKD. With V trimmed by 6 bases and J by 5 bases, 5 bases remained unmatched. The CDR3 is made up of 14 amino acids. Written as DNA, the CDR3 is TGTGCCATCAGCCCGACAGGGGTGAATGAAAAACTGTTTTTT. Its protein product is CAISPTGVNEKLFF.

This clone came up once. The chain uses TRBV14 and TRBJ2-5; 8 nucleotides line up with TRBD1. V was clipped by 3 bases and J by 1 base; unmatched bases: 7. The germline V gene encodes CDR1 SGHDN and CDR2 FVKESK. This CDR3 has 16 residues. The CDR3 loop is CASSQGDRSLQETQYF. CDR3 in DNA: TGTGCCAGCAGCCAGGGGGACAGGTCCCTCCAAGAGACCCAGTACTTC.

The gene calls are TRBV25-1 and TRBJ2-7; D possibly corresponds to TRBD1 (6 bases). Germline V gene lookup returns CDR1 MGHDK and CDR2 SYGVNS. CDR3 length: 16 residues. V was clipped by 7 bases and J by 0 bases, with 19 bases between them. CDR3 DNA sequence: TGTGCCAGCACGGGTGGACAGCCGGTCTACTCCTACGAGCAGTACTTC. Amino acid sequence: CASTGGQPVYSYEQYF.

This chain joins TRBV11-2 and TRBJ2-7; a possible D gene is TRBD2 (5 bases). Germline values: CDR1 SGHAT, CDR2 FQNNGV. Trimming cost V 1 base and J 1 base, with 8 bases left between them. This CDR3 contains 14 residues. CDR3 nucleotides: TGTGCCAGCAGCTTAGGAGCGGCGTCCTACGAGCAGTACTTC. Translation gives CASSLGAASYEQYF. Variable domain in full (rest from reference TRBV11-2 and TRBJ2-7): EAGVAQSPRYKIIEKRQSVAFWCNPISGHATLYWYQQILGQGPKLLIQFQNNGVVDDSQLPKDRFSAERLKGVDSTLKIQPAKLEDSAVYLCASSLGAASYEQYFGPGTRLTVT.

This clone occurred a few times. The chain joins TRBV25-1 to TRBJ2-2; 8 bases align to TRBD1. The V gene's germline CDR1 is MGHDK and CDR2 SYGVNS. The V gene end was trimmed by 2 bases and the J gene end by 6 bases; junction bases not matched to a gene: 8. CDR3 length: 16 residues. The CDR3 here is CASSEQGAGGAGELFF. The CDR3 nucleotides are TGTGCCAGCAGTGAACAGGGGGCAGGCGGAGCCGGGGAGCTGTTTTTT.

This clone has only one observation. The chain links TRBV23-1 to TRBJ2-7, with 12 nucleotides matching TRBD1. TRBV23-1 is marked as an open reading frame, function uncertain. The CDR3 extends over 20 amino acids. J was trimmed by 0 bases and V by 6 bases; bases with no gene match: 18. The CDR3, as DNA: TGCGCCAGCAGAATGACCTCGACCGGGACAGGGGGCCTATCCTCCTACGAGCAGTACTTC. Its protein product is CASRMTSTGTGGLSSYEQYF.

The chain carries TRBV4-1 and TRBJ1-5; D is unresolved. The V gene lost 0 bases and the J gene lost 5 bases, with 14 bases spanning the gap. Germline CDR1 MGHRA, CDR2 YSYEKL. The CDR3 has 16 residues. CDR3 loop: CASSQDLDSSYQPQHF. The CDR3 DNA reads as TGCGCCAGCAGCCAAGATTTAGACTCTTCATATCAGCCCCAGCATTTT.

The chain joins TRBV4-2 to TRBJ1-1; D is ambiguous. The V gene lost 0 bases and the J gene lost 11 bases, with 19 bases spanning the gap. The CDR3 is 15 residues long. Germline CDR1 is LGHNA and CDR2 is YNFKEQ. The DNA of the CDR3 is TGTGCCAGCAGCCAAGACCTCGGGGAGGGAGCGACGGCTTTCTTT. This encodes CASSQDLGEGATAFF.

J is TRBJ2-7 and V is TRBV19; maybe TRBD1 (6 bases). The CDR3 covers 15 residues. CDR1 LNHDA and CDR2 SQIVND come from the germline V gene (reference sequence). V was shortened by 3 bases and J by 0 bases, with 12 bases between the two germline ends. The CDR3 spells CASSIRQGPSYEQYF. DNA for the CDR3: TGTGCCAGTAGTATCCGGCAGGGGCCCTCCTACGAGCAGTACTTC. The full variable domain, its missing parts supplied by reference TRBV19 and TRBJ2-7, is DGGITQSPKYLFRKEGQNVTLSCEQNLNHDAMYWYRQDPGQGLRLIYYSQIVNDFQKGDIAEGYSVSREKKESFPLTVTSAQKNPTAFYLCASSIRQGPSYEQYFGPGTRLTVT.

This rearrangement joins TRBV7-8 to TRBJ1-3, with a possible D match to TRBD1 (6 bases). This CDR3 region has 16 residues. Trimming cost V 1 base and J 2 bases, with 12 bases left between them. CDR1 and CDR2 from the germline V gene are SGHVS and FQNEAQ. CDR3 sequence: CASSLVRAGAGNTIYF. The DNA of the CDR3 is TGTGCCAGCAGCTTAGTCCGGGCAGGGGCTGGAAACACCATATATTTT.

V usage is TRBV7-2 and J usage is TRBJ2-7; D is possibly TRBD1 (6 bases). The germline V gene has CDR1 SGHTA and CDR2 FQGNSA. The CDR3 loop spans 16 amino acids. The V gene lost 2 bases and the J gene lost 1 base, with 15 bases spanning the gap. The CDR3 reads CASSLSIGQSSYEQYF. For the CDR3, the DNA is TGTGCCAGCAGCTTATCCATTGGACAGAGTTCCTACGAGCAGTACTTC.

This clone was detected only once. The chain joins TRBV7-6 to TRBJ2-3; 12 bases match TRBD2. The length of the CDR3 is 18 residues. The V gene's germline CDR1 is SGHVS and CDR2 FNYEAQ. J lost 0 bases, V lost 4 bases, and 8 bases had no gene match. The CDR3 region is CASSSPGLAGSSTDTQYF. CDR3 sequence (DNA): TGTGCCAGCAGCTCCCCGGGACTAGCGGGTTCTAGCACAGATACGCAGTATTTT.

The V and J genes are TRBV7-9 and TRBJ1-2, with a weak D call TRBD1 (5 bases). The germline V and J ends were trimmed by 5 bases and 7 bases, with 11 bases remaining between them. The length of the CDR3 is 12 residues. Germline CDR1 reads SEHNR; CDR2 reads FQNEAQ (reference sequence). For the CDR3, the DNA is TGTGCCAGCAGCCATGGGACTTCTGGCTACACCTTC. It encodes CASSHGTSGYTF.

The genes are TRBV13 and TRBJ2-3; D remains ambiguous. The CDR3 consists of 13 residues. The ends were cut back, 7 bases at V and 4 bases at J, with 12 bases in the middle. Germline-derived CDR1 and CDR2 are PRHDT and FYEKMQ (reference sequence). The CDR3 loop is CASTPDSADTQYF. CDR3 DNA sequence: TGTGCCAGCACTCCCGACTCCGCAGATACGCAGTATTTT.

In its sample, this clone was seen once. The chain employs TRBV9 and TRBJ2-3; possible D gene TRBD2, 6 bases. The germline V gene encodes CDR1 SGDLS and CDR2 YYNGEE. The V end was cut by 2 bases, the J end by 0 bases, with 10 bases between. This CDR3 region has 15 residues. The CDR3 nucleotides read TGTGCCAGCAGCGTTAGCGGAACTAGCACAGATACGCAGTATTTT. Encoded protein: CASSVSGTSTDTQYF.

V gene TRBV13 combines with J gene TRBJ2-1; 14 bases fit TRBD2. The CDR3 totals 16 residues. The V and J ends lost 5 bases and 9 bases, in that order; junction bases with no gene match: 9. Germline V gene data show CDR1 as PRHDT and CDR2 as FYEKMQ (reference sequence). The CDR3 spells CASSASGTSGSSEQFF. The CDR3, as DNA: TGTGCCAGCAGCGCCTCGGGGACTAGCGGGAGTAGTGAGCAGTTCTTC.

This clone was detected only once. The chain links TRBV10-3 to TRBJ1-2; tentatively, D is TRBD1 (6 bases). The CDR3 runs to 13 residues. CDR1 is ENHRY, CDR2 SYGVKD, per germline. Trimming removed 7 bases from V and 6 bases from J, with 15 bases in between. CDR3 sequence (DNA): TGTGCCATCATAGGGGACACAGCACATGGCTACACCTTC. It yields the protein CAIIGDTAHGYTF.

The chain recombines TRBV6-6 with TRBJ2-7; 8 bases line up with TRBD2. This CDR3 region has 16 residues. Trimming took 4 bases from V and 4 from J; bases not matched to a gene: 12. CDR1 and CDR2 (germline): MNHNY, SVGAGI (reference sequence). The CDR3, as DNA: TGTGCCAGCAGTTCGACTGCGCGGGGGGCCGGTTACGAGCAGTACTTC. This sequence encodes CASSSTARGAGYEQYF.

The chain has TRBV6-1 and TRBJ2-1; maybe TRBD2 (6 bases). Trimming left V 1 base short and J 8 bases short, with 15 bases between. The CDR3 is made up of 15 amino acids. Germline V gene data show CDR1 as MNHNS and CDR2 as SASEGT. CDR3 amino acids: CASSEGGRDGDEQFF. CDR3 nucleotides: TGTGCCAGCAGTGAAGGAGGGCGGGACGGGGATGAGCAGTTCTTC.

The chain is built from TRBV4-2 and TRBJ1-2; D unresolved. Germline CDR1 and CDR2: LGHNA and YNFKEQ. The CDR3 has 15 amino acids. V dropped 0 bases and J dropped 2 bases, with 10 bases sitting between them. DNA of the CDR3: TGTGCCAGCAGCCAAGAATTGGAGGGCAACTATGGCTACACCTTC. This gives the protein CASSQELEGNYGYTF.

The gene calls are TRBV5-4 and TRBJ2-6; D is undetermined. V was shortened by 4 bases and J by 2 bases, with 4 bases between the two germline ends. The CDR3 runs 13 residues. Germline V gene data show CDR1 as SGHNT and CDR2 as YYREEE (reference sequence). The CDR3 sequence: CASSPAGANVLTF. Here the CDR3 DNA reads TGTGCCAGCAGCCCAGCTGGGGCCAACGTCCTGACTTTC. The full variable domain, its missing parts supplied by reference TRBV5-4 and TRBJ2-6, is ETGVTQSPTHLIKTRGQQVTLRCSSQSGHNTVSWYQQALGQGPQFIFQYYREEENGRGNFPPRFSGLQFPNYSSELNVNALELDDSALYLCASSPAGANVLTFGAGSRLTVL.